This TCR beta chain was captured by sequencing in a study of siplizumab effects on memory and regulatory T cells. The study's findings and limits: Neither a naive nor a memory phenotype was assignable to roughly 80-97% of proliferating CD4+ or CD8+ clones.

This clone was seen a single time. Its target is not known. CDR1 is MNHNS and CDR2 is SASEGT in the germline V gene. The CDR3 is 16 residues long. Trimming took off 3 bases at V and 3 bases at J, with 15 bases between the two ends. Repertoires were generated with immunoSEQ multiplex PCR, while TCRdb's copy carries only in-frame clones and drops some. Of roughly 92,000 clones listed, approximately 95% are singletons. This chain links TRBV6-1 with TRBJ1-5; a weak D match, TRBD1 (5 bases). The sequencing sample was made of non-Treg CD4+ T cells sorted from blood. This TCR derives from a human donor in good health. The CDR3, as DNA: TGTGCCAGCAGTGATAGCTGGAGACAGAACAATCAGCCCCAGCATTTT. Translating gives CASSDSWRQNNQPQHF.